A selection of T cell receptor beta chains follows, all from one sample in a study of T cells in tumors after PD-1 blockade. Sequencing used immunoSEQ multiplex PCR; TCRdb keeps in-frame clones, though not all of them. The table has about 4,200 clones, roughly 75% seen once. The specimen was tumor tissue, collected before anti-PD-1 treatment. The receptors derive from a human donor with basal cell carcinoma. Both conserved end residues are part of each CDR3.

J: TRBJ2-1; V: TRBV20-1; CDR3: CSVNPGNEQFF
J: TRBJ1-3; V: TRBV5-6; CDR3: CASSMTGFSSGNTIYF
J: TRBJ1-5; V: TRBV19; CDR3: CASSIGTGAHQPQHF
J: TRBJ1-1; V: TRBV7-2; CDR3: CASAQARRNTEAFF
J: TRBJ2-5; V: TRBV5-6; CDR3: CASSSGQGGETQYF
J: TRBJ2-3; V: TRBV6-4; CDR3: CASSDGGATDTQYF
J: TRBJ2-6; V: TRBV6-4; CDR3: CATPAGGSGANVLTF
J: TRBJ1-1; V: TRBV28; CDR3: CASRIQGENTEAFF
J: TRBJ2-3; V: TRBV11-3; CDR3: CASSASGVTDTQYF
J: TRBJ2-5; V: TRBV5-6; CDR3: CASSLAFSWGRQETQYF
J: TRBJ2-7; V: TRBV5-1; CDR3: CASSLLSGTGGGEQYF
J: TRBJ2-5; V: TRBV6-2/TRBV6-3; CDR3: CASSSLKTSGYEETQYF
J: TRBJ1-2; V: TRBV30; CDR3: CAWSEGQAGYGYTF
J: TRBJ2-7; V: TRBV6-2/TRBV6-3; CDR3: CASSYVGREQYF
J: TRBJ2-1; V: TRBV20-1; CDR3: CSADYNEQFF
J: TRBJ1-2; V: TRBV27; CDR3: CASSLSSGGGYTF
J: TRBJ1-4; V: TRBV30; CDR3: CAWAFGPSEKLFF
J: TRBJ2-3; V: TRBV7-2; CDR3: CASSSQAGGLTDTQYF
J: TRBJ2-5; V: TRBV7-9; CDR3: CASNSLAGAQETQYF
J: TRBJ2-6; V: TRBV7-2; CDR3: CASSLAGGFSGANVLTF
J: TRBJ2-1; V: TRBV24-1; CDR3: CATSDGQGGTDEQFF
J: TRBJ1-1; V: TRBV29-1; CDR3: CSVEVGGSGTEAFF
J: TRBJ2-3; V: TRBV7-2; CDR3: CASSLPHRVGDTQYF
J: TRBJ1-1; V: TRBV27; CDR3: CASTGYTEAFF
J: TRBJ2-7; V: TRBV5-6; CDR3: CASSLGSSYEQYF
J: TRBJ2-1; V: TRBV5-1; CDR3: CASSLNIGGRGAQNEQFF
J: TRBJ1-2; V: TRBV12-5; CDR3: CASGSAGQGVDYGYTF
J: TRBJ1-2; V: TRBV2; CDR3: CASTGESDYGYTF
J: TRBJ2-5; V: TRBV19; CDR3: CASSIYPQETQYF
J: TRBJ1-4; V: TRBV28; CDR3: CASTEQGRREKLFF
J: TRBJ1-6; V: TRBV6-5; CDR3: CASSYSTGALNSPLHF
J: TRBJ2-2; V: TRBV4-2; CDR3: CASSQASGDTGELFF
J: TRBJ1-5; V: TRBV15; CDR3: CATSRDLGASNSNQPQHF
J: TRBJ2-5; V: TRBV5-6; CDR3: CASSFRGPQETQYF
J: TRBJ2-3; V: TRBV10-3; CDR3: CAISESTGTDTQYF
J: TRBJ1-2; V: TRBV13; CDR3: CASSVRARWYGYTF
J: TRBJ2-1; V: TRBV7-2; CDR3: CASSRFNEGEQFF
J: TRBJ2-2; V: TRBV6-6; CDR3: CASSITSGVTGELFF
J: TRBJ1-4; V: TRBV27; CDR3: CASGSQGAPGEKLFF
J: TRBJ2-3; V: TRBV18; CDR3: CASSPPAVPDTQYF
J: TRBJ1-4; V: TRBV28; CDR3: CASRRRGDGEKLFF
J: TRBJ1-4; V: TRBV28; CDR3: CASSFPGTEEKLFF
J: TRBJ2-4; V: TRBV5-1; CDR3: CASSLGTHENIQYF
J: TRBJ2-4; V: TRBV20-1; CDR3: CSASPPGLVAKNIQYF
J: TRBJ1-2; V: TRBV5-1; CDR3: CASHGRDVGYTF
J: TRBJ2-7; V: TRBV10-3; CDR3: CAISEGLVSYEQYF
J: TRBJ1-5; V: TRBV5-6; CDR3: CASSFMAGWNQPQHF
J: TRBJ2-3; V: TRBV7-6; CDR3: CASSLVKGPSDTQYF
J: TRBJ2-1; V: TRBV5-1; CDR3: CASSPETGVGQSEQFF
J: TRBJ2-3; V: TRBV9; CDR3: CASSVVVGGLTTTDTQYF
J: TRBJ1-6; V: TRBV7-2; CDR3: CASSLEAGRNSPLHF
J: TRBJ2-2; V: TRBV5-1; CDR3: CASSLLGDGELFF
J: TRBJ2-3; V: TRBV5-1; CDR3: CASTTGSAGGKDTQYF
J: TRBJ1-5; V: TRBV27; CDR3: CATRRRQSNQPQHF
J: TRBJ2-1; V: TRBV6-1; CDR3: CASSEARRLGLVLFNEQFF
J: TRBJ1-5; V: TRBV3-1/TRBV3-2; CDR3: CASSQDLNQPQHF
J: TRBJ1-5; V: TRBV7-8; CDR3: CASSPYMGGWSNQPQHF
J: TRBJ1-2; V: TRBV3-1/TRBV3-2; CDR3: CASSQDPPRGGQGNYGYTF
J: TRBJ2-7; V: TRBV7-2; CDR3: CASSLVHQAGGTYEQYF
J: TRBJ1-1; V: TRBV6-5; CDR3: CATQTGGTEAFF